This T cell receptor beta chain originates from a study of T cell responses to AZD1222 COVID-19 vaccine. Using immunoSEQ multiplex PCR, the repertoire was profiled, and TCRdb retains in-frame clones only, with some absent. The sample includes some 86,000 clones, roughly nine tenths of them seen just once. The CDR3 consists of 17 residues. V gave up 6 bases and J gave up 0 bases, with 17 bases separating them. The TCR sequence derives from an adult in good health. The rearrangement uses TRBV23-1 and TRBJ1-4; D is ambiguous. TRBV23-1 is noted as an ORF with a role that remains uncertain. Sequenced here: peripheral blood, sampled on day 0 of AZD1222 vaccination. DNA for the CDR3: TGCGCCAGCAGCCTAAAGTGCAGGACCCCAACTAATGAAAAACTGTTTTTT. Translation gives CASSLKCRTPTNEKLFF.